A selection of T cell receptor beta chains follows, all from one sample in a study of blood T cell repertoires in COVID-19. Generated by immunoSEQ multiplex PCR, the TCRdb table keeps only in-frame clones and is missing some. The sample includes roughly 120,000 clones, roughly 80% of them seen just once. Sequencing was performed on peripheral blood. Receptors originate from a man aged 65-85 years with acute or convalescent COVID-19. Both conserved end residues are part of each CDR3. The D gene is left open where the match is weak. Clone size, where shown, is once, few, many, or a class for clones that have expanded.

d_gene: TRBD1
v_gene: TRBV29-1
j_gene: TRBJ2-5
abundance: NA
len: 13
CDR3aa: CSVAGQGRETQYF
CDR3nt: TGCAGCGTTGCCGGACAGGGTAGGGAGACCCAGTACTTC

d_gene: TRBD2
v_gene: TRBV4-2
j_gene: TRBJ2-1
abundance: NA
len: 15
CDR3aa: CASSHEAGGPYEQFF
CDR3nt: TGTGCCAGCAGTCACGAAGCGGGGGGGCCCTATGAGCAGTTCTTC

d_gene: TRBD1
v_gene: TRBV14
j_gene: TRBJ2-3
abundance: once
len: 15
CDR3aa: CASSRRGQGTDTQYF
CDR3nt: TGTGCCAGCAGCCGGCGAGGACAGGGCACAGATACGCAGTATTTT

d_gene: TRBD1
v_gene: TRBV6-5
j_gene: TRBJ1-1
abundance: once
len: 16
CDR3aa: CASSSREGTGGSEAFF
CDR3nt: TGTGCCAGCAGTTCCCGCGAGGGGACAGGGGGCTCTGAAGCTTTCTTT

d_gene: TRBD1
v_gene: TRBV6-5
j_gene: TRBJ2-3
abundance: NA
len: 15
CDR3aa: CASSLVDRVTDTQYF
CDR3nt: TGTGCCAGCAGTTTGGTTGACAGGGTAACAGATACGCAGTATTTT

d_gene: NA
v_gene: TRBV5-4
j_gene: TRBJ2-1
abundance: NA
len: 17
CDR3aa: CASSRFGGPGLYNEQFF
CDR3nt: TGTGCCAGCAGCCGCTTCGGGGGGCCGGGCCTATACAATGAGCAGTTCTTC

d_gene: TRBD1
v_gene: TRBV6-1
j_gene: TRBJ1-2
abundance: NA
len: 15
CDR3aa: CASSDRQGAIYGYTF
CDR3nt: TGTGCCAGCAGTGACCGACAGGGGGCAATCTATGGCTACACCTTC

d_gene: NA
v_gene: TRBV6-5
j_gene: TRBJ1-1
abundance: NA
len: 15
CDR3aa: CASRISGSSVSEAFF
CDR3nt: TGTGCCAGCAGGATATCCGGGTCCTCGGTCTCGGAAGCTTTCTTT

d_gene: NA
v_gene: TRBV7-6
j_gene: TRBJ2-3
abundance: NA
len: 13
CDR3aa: CASSFGSGDTQYF
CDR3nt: TGTGCCAGCAGCTTTGGCAGCGGAGATACGCAGTATTTT

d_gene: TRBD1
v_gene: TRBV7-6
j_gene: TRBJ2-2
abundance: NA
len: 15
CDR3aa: CASSLVTGGTGELFF
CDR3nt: TGTGCCAGCAGCTTAGTCACAGGGGGCACCGGGGAGCTGTTTTTT

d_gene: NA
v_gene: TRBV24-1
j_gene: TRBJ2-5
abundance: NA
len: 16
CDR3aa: CATSDLREGTEETQYF
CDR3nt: TGTGCCACCAGTGATCTACGTGAGGGAACAGAGGAGACCCAGTACTTC

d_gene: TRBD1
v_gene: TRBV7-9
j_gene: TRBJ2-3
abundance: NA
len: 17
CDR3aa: CASSIFPSRGNTDTQYF
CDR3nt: TGTGCCAGCAGCATCTTCCCCTCCAGGGGGAACACAGATACGCAGTATTTT

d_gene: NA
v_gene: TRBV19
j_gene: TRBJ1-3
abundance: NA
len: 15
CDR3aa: CASSADRTAGNTIYF
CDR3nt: TGTGCCAGTAGTGCCGACAGGACGGCTGGAAACACCATATATTTT

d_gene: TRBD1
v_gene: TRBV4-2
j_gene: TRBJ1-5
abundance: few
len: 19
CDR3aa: CASSRTGTGGPYSNQPQHF
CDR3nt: TGTGCCAGCAGCCGCACCGGGACAGGGGGGCCTTATAGCAATCAGCCCCAGCATTTT

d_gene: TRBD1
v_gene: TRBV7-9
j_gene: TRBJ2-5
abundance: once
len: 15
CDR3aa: CASSPSWTGAETQYF
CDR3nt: TGTGCCAGCAGCCCCTCCTGGACAGGGGCAGAGACCCAGTACTTC

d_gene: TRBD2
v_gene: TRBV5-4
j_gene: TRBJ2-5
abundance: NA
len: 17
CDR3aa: CASSPRAGGRYQETQYF
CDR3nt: TGTGCCAGCAGCCCGAGGGCGGGGGGGCGATACCAAGAGACCCAGTACTTC

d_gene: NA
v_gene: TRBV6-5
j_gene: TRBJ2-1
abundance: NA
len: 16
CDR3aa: CASSYGGWGQYNEQFF
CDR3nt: TGTGCCAGCAGTTACGGGGGGTGGGGACAGTACAATGAGCAGTTCTTC

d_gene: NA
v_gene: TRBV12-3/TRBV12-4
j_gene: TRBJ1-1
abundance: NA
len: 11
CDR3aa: CASKGDAEAFF
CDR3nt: TGTGCCAGTAAGGGGGATGCTGAAGCTTTCTTT

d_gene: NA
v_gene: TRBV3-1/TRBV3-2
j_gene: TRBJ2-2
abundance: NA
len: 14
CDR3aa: CASSYGGNTGELFF
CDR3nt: TGTGCCAGCAGCTACGGGGGGAACACCGGGGAGCTGTTTTTT

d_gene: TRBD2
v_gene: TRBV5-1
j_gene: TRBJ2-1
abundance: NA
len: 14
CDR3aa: CASSLGLAGDEQFF
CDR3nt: TGCGCCAGCAGCTTGGGGCTAGCGGGGGATGAGCAGTTCTTC

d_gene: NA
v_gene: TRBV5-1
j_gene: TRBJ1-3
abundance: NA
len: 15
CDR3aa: CASSLWGEASNTIYF
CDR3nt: TGCGCCAGCAGCTTGTGGGGGGAAGCAAGCAACACCATATATTTT

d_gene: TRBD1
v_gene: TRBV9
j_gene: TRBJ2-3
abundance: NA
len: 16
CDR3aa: CASSADPGQGADTQYF
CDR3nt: TGTGCCAGCAGCGCCGACCCGGGACAGGGGGCAGATACGCAGTATTTT

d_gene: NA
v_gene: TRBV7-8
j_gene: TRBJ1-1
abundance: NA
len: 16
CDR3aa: CASSSREGQGNTEAFF
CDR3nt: TGTGCCAGCAGCTCCCGGGAGGGACAAGGGAACACTGAAGCTTTCTTT

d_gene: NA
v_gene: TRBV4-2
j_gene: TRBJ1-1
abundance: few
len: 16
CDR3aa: CASSLITGQKNTEAFF
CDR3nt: TGTGCCAGCAGCCTTATTACGGGACAAAAAAACACTGAAGCTTTCTTT

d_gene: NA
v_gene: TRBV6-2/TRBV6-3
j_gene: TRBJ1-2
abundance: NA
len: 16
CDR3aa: CASSYAVAGGLSGYTF
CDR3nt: TGTGCCAGCAGTTACGCCGTGGCCGGGGGTCTATCTGGCTACACCTTC

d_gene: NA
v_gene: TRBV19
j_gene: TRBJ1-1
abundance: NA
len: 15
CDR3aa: CASRPALLGNTEAFF
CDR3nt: TGTGCCAGTAGACCCGCCCTACTTGGGAACACTGAAGCTTTCTTT

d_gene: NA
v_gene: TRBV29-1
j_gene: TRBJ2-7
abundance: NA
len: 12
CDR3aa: CSVPGVVNEQYF
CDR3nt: TGCAGCGTCCCGGGGGTCGTCAACGAGCAGTACTTC

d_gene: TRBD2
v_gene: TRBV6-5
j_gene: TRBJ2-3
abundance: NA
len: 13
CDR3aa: CASSRTSGATQYF
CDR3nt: TGTGCCAGCAGTCGGACTAGCGGGGCCACGCAGTATTTT

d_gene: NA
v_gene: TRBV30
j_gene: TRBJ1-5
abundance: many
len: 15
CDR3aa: CAWKSKDRINQPQHF
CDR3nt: TGTGCCTGGAAGTCGAAAGACAGGATCAATCAGCCCCAGCATTTT

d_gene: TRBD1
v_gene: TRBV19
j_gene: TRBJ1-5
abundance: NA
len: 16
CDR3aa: CASRGQGDYSNQPQHF
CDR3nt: TGTGCCAGTAGGGGACAGGGCGATTATAGCAATCAGCCCCAGCATTTT

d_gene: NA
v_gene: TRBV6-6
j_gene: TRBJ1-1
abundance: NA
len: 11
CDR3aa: CASSYLQEAFF
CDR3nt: TGTGCCAGCAGTTATTTACAGGAAGCTTTCTTT

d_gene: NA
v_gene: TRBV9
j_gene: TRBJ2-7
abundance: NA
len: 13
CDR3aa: CASSVVEGTEQYF
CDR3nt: TGTGCCAGCAGCGTAGTAGAGGGAACCGAGCAGTACTTC

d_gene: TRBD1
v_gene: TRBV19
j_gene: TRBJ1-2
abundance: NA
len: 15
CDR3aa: CASSLGQAPNYGYTF
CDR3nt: TGTGCCAGTAGTTTAGGACAGGCCCCTAACTATGGCTACACCTTC

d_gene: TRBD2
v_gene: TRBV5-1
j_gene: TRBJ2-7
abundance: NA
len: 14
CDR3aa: CASRSGTGAYEQYF
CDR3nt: TGCGCCAGCAGGAGCGGGACCGGGGCCTACGAGCAGTACTTC

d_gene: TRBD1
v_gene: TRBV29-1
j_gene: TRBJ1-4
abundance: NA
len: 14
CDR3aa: CGGTGGRLGEKLFF
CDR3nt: TGCGGCGGGACAGGGGGCCGCTTAGGTGAAAAACTGTTTTTT

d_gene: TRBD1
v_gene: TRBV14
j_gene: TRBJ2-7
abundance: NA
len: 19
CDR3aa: CASSHLGQGASLGSYEQYF
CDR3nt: TGTGCCAGCAGCCACCTGGGACAGGGGGCGAGCCTCGGGTCCTACGAGCAGTACTTC

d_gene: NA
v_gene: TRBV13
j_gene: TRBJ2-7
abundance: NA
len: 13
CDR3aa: CASSLAGDYEQYF
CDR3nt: TGTGCCAGCAGCTTAGCAGGGGACTACGAGCAGTACTTC

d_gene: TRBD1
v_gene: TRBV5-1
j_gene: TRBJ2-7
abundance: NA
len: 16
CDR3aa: CASSSGPRTGGNEQYF
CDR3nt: TGCGCCAGCAGCTCCGGCCCCCGGACAGGGGGGAACGAGCAGTACTTC

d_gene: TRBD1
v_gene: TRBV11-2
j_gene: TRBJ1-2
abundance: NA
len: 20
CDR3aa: CASSLDSVGQGPLANYGYTF
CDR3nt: TGTGCCAGCAGCTTAGATTCGGTGGGACAGGGCCCGCTGGCTAACTATGGCTACACCTTC

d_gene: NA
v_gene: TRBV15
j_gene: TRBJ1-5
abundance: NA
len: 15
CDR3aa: CATSRDHLGDQPQHF
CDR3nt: TGTGCCACCAGCAGAGATCACCTGGGAGATCAGCCCCAGCATTTT

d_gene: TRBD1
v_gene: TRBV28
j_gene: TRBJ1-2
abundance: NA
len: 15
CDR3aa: CASHLRTGGGYGYTF
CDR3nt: TGTGCCAGCCATCTGAGAACAGGGGGCGGGTATGGCTACACCTTC

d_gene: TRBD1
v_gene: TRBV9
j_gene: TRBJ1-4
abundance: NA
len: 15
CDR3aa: CASSALQGIGEKLFF
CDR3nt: TGTGCCAGCAGCGCGCTACAGGGGATTGGTGAAAAACTGTTTTTT

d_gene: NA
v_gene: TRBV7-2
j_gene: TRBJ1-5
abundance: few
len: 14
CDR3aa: CASSSRERQQPQHF
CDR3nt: TGTGCCAGCAGCTCCCGGGAAAGACAACAGCCCCAGCATTTT

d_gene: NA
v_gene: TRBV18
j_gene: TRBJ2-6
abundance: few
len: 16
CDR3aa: CASSPPVGTGANVLTF
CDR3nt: TGTGCCAGCTCACCACCGGTGGGCACTGGGGCCAACGTCCTGACTTTC

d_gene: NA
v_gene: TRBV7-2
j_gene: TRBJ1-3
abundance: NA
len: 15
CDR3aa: CASSFQGVAGNTIYF
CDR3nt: TGTGCCAGCAGCTTTCAGGGTGTAGCTGGAAACACCATATATTTT

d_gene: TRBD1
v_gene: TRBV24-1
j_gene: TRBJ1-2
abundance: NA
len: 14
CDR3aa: CATSDPDRAYGYTF
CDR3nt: TGTGCCACCAGTGATCCTGACAGGGCGTATGGCTACACCTTC

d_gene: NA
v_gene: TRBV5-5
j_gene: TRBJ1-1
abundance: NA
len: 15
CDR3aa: CASSLGGSFAPEAFF
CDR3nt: TGTGCCAGCAGCTTGGGAGGGTCCTTCGCCCCTGAAGCTTTCTTT

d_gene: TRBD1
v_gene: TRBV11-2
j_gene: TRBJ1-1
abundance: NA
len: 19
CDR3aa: CASSPNTDRGWGMNTEAFF
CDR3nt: TGTGCCAGCAGCCCGAATACCGACAGGGGGTGGGGCATGAACACTGAAGCTTTCTTT

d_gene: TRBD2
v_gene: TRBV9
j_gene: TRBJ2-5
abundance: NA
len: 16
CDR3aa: CASSVATSGDQGTQYF
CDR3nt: TGTGCCAGCAGCGTAGCCACTAGCGGGGACCAGGGGACCCAGTACTTC

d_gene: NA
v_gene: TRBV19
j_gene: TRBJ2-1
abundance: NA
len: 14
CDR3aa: CASSTGLQGNEQFF
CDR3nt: TGTGCCAGTAGTACGGGACTACAGGGCAATGAGCAGTTCTTC

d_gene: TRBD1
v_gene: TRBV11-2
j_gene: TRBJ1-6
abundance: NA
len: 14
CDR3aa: CASSFSGGSPPLHF
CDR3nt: TGTGCCAGCAGCTTCTCAGGGGGTTCTCCACCCCTCCACTTT

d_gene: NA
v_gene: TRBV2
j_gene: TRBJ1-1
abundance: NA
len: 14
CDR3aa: CASGRTETNTEAFF
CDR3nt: TGTGCCAGCGGTAGGACAGAGACGAACACTGAAGCTTTCTTT

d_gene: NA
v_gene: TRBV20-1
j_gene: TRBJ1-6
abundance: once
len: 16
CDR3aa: CSASHTPAGANSPLHF
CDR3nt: TGCAGTGCTAGTCATACCCCGGCAGGGGCTAATTCACCCCTCCACTTT

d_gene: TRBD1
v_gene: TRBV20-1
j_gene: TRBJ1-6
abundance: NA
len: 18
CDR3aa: CSASIGGQGASYNSPLHF
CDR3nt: TGCAGTGCTAGTATTGGGGGACAGGGTGCTTCCTATAATTCACCCCTCCACTTT

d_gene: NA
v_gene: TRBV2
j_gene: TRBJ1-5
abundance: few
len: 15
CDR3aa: CASSAEQGKNQPQHF
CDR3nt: TGTGCCAGCAGCGCGGAACAGGGTAAAAATCAGCCCCAGCATTTT

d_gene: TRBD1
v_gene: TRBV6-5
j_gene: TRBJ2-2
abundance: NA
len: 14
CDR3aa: CASSPLYRGRELFF
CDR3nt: TGTGCCAGCAGTCCCCTTTACAGGGGGAGGGAGCTGTTTTTT